This T cell receptor (beta chain) was identified during a study of CD8+CD57+ T cells in acquired aplastic anemia. CD8+CD57+ cell expansion, shown by flow cytometry, had occurred in the patients selected for sequencing. Each patient had severe acquired aplastic anemia. This clonotype occurred a few times. It was genomic DNA that served as the template for profiling TCR beta VDJ and CDR3. TCRdb reprocessed the reads via MiXCR and lists one record per CDR3 protein. Here the sample spans about 250,000 distinct CDR3 sequences, approximately 45% being singletons. This TCR was sampled from a human donor with aplastic anemia. Source material: sorted CD4+, CD8+, or CD8+CD57+ T cells (not recorded which) from PBMCs.

The CDR3 loop is CASSYSGNRSSYEQYF. The CDR3 region has the DNA TGTGCCAGCAGTTACTCTGGGAACAGGTCATCCTACGAGCAGTACTTC. The V gene is TRBV2, the J gene TRBJ2-7, with a weak D call TRBD1 (5 bases). V lost 5 bases and J lost 1, with 18 bases in between. This CDR3 region has 16 residues. The germline gives CDR1 SNHLY, CDR2 FYNNEI.